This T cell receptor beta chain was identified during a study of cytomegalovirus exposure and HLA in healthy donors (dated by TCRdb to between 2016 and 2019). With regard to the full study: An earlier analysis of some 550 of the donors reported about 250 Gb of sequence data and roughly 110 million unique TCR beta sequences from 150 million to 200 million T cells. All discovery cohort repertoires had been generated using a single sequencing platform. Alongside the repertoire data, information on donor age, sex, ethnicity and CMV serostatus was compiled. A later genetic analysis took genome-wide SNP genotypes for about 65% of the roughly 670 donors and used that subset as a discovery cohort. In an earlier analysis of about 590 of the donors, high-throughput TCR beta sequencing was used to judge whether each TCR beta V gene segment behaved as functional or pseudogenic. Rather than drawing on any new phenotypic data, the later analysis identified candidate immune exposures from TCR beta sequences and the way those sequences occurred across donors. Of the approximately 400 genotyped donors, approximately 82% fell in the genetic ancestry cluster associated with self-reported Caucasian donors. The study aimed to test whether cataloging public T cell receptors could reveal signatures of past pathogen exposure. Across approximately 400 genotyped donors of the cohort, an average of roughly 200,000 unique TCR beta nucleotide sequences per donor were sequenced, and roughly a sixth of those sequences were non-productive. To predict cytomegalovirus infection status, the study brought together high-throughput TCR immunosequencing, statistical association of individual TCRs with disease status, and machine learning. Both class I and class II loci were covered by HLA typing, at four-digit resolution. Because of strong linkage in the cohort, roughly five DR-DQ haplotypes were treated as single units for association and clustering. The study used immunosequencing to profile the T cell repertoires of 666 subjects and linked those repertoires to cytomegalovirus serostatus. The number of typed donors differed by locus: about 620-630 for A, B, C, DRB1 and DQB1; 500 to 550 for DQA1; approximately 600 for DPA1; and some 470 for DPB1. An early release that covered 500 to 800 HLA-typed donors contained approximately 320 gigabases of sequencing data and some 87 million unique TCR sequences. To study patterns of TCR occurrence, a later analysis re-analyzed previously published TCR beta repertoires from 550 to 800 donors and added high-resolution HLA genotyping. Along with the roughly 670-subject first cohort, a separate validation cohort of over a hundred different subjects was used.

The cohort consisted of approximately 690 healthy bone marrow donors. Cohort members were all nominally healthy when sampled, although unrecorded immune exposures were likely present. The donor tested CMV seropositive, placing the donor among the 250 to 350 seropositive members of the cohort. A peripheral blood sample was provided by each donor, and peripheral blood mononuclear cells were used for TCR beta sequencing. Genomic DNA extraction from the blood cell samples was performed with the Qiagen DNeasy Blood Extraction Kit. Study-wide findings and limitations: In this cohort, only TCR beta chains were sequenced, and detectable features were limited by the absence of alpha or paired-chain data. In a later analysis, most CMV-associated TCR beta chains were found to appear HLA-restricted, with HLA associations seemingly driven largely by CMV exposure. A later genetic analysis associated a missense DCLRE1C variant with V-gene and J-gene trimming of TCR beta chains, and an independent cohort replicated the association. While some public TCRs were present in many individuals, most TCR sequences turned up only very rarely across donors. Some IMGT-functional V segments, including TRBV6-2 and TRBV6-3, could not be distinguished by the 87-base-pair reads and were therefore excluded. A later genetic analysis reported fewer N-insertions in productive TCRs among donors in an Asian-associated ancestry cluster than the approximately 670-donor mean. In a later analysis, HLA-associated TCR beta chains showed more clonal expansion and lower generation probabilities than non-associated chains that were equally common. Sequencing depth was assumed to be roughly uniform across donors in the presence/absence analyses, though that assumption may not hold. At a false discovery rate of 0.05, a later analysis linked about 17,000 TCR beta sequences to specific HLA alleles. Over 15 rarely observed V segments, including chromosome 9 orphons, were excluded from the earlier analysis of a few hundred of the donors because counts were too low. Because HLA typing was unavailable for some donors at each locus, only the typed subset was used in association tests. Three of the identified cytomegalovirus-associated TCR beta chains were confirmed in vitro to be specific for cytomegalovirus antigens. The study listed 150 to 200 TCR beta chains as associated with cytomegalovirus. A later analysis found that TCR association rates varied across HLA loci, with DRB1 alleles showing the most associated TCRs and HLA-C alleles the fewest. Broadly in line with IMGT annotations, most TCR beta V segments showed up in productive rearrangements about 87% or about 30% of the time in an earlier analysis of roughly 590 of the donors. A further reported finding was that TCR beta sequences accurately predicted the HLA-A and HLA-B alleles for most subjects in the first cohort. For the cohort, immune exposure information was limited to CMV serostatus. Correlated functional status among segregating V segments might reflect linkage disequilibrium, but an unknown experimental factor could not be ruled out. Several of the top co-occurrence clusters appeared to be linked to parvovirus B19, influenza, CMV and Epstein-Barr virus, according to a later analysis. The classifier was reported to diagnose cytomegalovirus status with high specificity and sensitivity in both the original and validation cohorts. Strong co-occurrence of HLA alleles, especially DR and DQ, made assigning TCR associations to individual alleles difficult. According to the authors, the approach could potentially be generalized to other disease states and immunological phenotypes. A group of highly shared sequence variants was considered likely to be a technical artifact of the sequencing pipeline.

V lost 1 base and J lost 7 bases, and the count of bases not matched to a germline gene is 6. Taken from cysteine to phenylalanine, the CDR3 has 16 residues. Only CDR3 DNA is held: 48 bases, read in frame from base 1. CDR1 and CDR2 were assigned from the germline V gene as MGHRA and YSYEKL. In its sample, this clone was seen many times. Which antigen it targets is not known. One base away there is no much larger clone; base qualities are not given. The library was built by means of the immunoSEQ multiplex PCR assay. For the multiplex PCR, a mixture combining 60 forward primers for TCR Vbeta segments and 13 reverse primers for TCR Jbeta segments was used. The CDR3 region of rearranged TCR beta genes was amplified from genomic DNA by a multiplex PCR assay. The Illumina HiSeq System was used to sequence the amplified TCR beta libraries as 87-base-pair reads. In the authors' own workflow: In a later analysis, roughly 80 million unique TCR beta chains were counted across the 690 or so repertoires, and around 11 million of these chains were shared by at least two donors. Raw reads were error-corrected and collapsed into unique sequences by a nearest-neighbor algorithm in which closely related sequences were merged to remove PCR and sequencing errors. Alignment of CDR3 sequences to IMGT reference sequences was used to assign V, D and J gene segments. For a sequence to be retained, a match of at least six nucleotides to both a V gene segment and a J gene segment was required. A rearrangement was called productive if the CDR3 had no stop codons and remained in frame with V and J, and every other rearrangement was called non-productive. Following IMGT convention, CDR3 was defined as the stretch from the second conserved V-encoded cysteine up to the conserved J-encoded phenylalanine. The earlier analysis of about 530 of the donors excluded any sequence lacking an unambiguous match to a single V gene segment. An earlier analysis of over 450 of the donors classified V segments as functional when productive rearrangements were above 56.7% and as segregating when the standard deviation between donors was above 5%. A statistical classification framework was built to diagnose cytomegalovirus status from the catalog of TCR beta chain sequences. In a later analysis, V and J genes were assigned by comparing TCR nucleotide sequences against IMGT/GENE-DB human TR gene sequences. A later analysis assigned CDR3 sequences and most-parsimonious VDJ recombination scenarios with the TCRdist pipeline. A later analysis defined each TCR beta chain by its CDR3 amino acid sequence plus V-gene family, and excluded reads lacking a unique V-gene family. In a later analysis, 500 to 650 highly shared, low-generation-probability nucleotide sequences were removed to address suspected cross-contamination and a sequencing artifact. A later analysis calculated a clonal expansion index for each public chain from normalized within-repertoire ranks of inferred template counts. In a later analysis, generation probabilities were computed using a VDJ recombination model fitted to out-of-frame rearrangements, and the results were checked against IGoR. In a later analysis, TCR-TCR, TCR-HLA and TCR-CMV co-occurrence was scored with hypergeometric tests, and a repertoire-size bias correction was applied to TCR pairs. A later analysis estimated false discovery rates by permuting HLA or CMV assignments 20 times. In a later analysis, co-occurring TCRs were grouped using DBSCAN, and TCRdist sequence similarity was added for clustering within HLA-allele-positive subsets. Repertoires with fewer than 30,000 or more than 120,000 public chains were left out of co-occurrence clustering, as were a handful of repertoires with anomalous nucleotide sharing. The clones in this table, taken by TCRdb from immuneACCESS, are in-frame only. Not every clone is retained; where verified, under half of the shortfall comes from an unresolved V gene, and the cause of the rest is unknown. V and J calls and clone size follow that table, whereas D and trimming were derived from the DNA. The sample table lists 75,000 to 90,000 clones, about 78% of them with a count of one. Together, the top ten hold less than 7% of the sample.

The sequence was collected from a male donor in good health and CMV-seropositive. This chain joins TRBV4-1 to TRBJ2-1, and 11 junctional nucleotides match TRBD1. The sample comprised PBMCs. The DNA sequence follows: TGCGCCAGCAGCCAAGTGGGACAGGGGGTGGGGAATGAGCAGTTCTTC. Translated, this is CASSQVGQGVGNEQFF.